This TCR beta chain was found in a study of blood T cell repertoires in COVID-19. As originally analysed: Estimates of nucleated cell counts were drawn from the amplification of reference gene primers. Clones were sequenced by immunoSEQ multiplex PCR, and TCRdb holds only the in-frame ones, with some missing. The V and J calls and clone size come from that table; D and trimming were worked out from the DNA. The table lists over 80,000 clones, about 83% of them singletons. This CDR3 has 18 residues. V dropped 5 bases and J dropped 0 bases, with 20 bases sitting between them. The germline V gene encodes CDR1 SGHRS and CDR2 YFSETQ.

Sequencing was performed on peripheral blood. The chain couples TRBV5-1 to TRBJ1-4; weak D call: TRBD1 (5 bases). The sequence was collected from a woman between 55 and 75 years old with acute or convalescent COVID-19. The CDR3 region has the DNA TGCGCCAGCAGTAACTCAATGAACAGGTTTGCAACTAATGAAAAACTGTTTTTT. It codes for CASSNSMNRFATNEKLFF.